This is a list of T cell receptor beta chains from one sample in a study of T cell responses to AZD1222 COVID-19 vaccine. Some clones are missing from TCRdb's copy, which holds only in-frame ones; the method was immunoSEQ multiplex PCR. The table has around 200,000 clones, 85% to 95% seen once. Sequenced material: peripheral blood, taken on day 0 of AZD1222 vaccination. All receptors come from an adult in good health. CDR3s include the opening cysteine and the closing phenylalanine or tryptophan. A D gene is named only where the DNA matches it firmly. Clone size appears in some rows only: once, few, many, or a class for an expanded clone.

NA	TRBV2	TRBD1	TRBJ1-1	TGTGCCAGCAGTGAGAGGACAGGGTCCGCTGAAGCTTTCTTT	CASSERTGSAEAFF
NA	TRBV10-1	NA	TRBJ2-1	TGCGCCAGCAGTGACGGACTACGGAAAAGCTCCTACAATGAGCAGTTCTTC	CASSDGLRKSSYNEQFF
NA	TRBV27	NA	TRBJ2-7	TGTGCCAGCAGCCCCACAGGGTACCACGAGCAGTACTTC	CASSPTGYHEQYF
NA	TRBV7-8	TRBD1	TRBJ1-1	TGTGCCAGCAGCCGGGACAGGGGTTCTGAAGCTTTCTTT	CASSRDRGSEAFF
NA	TRBV3-1/TRBV3-2	NA	TRBJ2-1	TGTGCCAGCACCCTGACAGGATCAAATGAGCAGTTCTTC	CASTLTGSNEQFF
NA	TRBV3-1/TRBV3-2	TRBD2	TRBJ2-7	TGTGCCAGCAGCCCGAAAGGTACGACTAGCGTCGGATACGAGCAGTACTTC	CASSPKGTTSVGYEQYF
NA	TRBV2	NA	TRBJ1-5	TGTGCCAGCAATAAAGGGGAGAGCAATCAGCCCCAGCATTTT	CASNKGESNQPQHF
NA	TRBV19	NA	TRBJ2-1	TGTGCCAGTACAGGTTACAATGAGCAGTTCTTC	CASTGYNEQFF
once	TRBV5-5	NA	TRBJ1-5	TGTGCCAGCAGCTTGGGGACAGTGAGCAATCAGCCCCAGCATTTT	CASSLGTVSNQPQHF
NA	TRBV18	NA	TRBJ1-1	TGTGCCAGCTCACCAGGGCCAGAGGCGGACACTGAAGCTTTCTTT	CASSPGPEADTEAFF
NA	TRBV11-2	NA	TRBJ1-5	TGTGCCAGCAGCTTTTCAGGGAATCAGCCCCAGCATTTT	CASSFSGNQPQHF
NA	TRBV6-5	TRBD1	TRBJ1-6	TGTGCCAGCAGCCGCGGACAGGCGGAAAATTCACCCCTCCACTTT	CASSRGQAENSPLHF
NA	TRBV5-1	NA	TRBJ1-3	TGCGCCAGCAGCTTGGGAGGGGAGGGAGCTGGAAACACCATATATTTT	CASSLGGEGAGNTIYF
NA	TRBV25-1	NA	TRBJ1-4	TGTGCCAGCAGTGATTTGTACAGGGAGAATGAAAAACTGTTTTTT	CASSDLYRENEKLFF
NA	TRBV7-9	NA	TRBJ1-2	TGTGCCAGCAGCTTAGTCAGGGCCGCTGGCTACACCTTC	CASSLVRAAGYTF
NA	TRBV12-3/TRBV12-4	NA	TRBJ1-4	TGTGCCAGCAGTAGGGCCCGAAATGAAAAACTGTTTTTT	CASSRARNEKLFF
NA	TRBV5-6	NA	TRBJ2-2	TGTGCCAGCAGTCTCGGGACCCTGAACACCGGGGAGCTGTTTTTT	CASSLGTLNTGELFF
NA	TRBV16	TRBD1	TRBJ1-2	TGTGCCAGCAGCCAATTTTGGCAGGGGGCCAACTATGGCTACACCTTC	CASSQFWQGANYGYTF
NA	TRBV5-5	NA	TRBJ2-7	TGTGCCAGCAGCACGCAGGGGGGCCCCTACGAGCAGTACTTC	CASSTQGGPYEQYF
NA	TRBV19	NA	TRBJ1-1	TGTGCCAGTAGTACTTCAGGGAGCACTGAAGCTTTCTTT	CASSTSGSTEAFF
NA	TRBV6-5	NA	TRBJ1-1	TGTGCCAGCAGTTACTCGATGAGGGGCGGCACTGAAGCTTTCTTT	CASSYSMRGGTEAFF
NA	TRBV7-9	TRBD1	TRBJ2-3	TGTGCCAGCAGCTTACACAGGGGGCGAGGAGATACGCAGTATTTT	CASSLHRGRGDTQYF
NA	TRBV13	TRBD2	TRBJ2-1	TGTGCCAGCAGCCCCGGACTAGCGGGTCCTTATGAGCAGTTCTTC	CASSPGLAGPYEQFF
NA	TRBV7-9	TRBD2	TRBJ2-7	TGTGCCAGCAGCCCCAAGACTAGCGGGGGGAGAGACGACTACGAGCAGTACTTC	CASSPKTSGGRDDYEQYF
NA	TRBV5-6	TRBD1	TRBJ2-3	TGTGCCAGCAGGTTATCCACAGGGGTTGTCGCAGATACGCAGTATTTT	CASRLSTGVVADTQYF
few	TRBV6-1	NA	TRBJ2-3	TGTGCCAGCAGTGAAGTAGCAGGGGCTACAGATACGCAGTATTTT	CASSEVAGATDTQYF
once	TRBV29-1	NA	TRBJ2-5	TGCAGCGTTGTAAGGGGAGGAGTGGAGACCCAGTACTTC	CSVVRGGVETQYF
NA	TRBV6-4	NA	TRBJ2-2	TGTGCCAGCAGTGGGGTCGACACCGGGGAGCTGTTTTTT	CASSGVDTGELFF
NA	TRBV4-1	NA	TRBJ2-1	TGCGCCAGCAGCCAAGATGACGCTCAGTGGCAGTTCTTC	CASSQDDAQWQFF
NA	TRBV25-1	NA	TRBJ2-1	TGTGCCAGCAGTGGGGGCAATGAGCAGTTCTTC	CASSGGNEQFF
NA	TRBV19	NA	TRBJ1-2	TGTGCCAGCCAGGCTTTACAGAAGTCGCAATATGGCTACACCTTC	CASQALQKSQYGYTF